This passage covers 3 T cell receptor beta chains from one sample sequenced in a study of blood T cell repertoires in COVID-19. Libraries were prepared by immunoSEQ multiplex PCR; TCRdb keeps only in-frame clonotypes and omits some of them. The data show more than 140,000 clones, about 79% seen once. What was sequenced was peripheral blood. Receptors were obtained from a woman in her forties or fifties in a cohort sampled during active or convalescent COVID-19.

The chain's CDR3 is CASSSMNTEAFF. CDR3 nucleotides: TGCGCCAGCAGCTCAATGAACACTGAAGCTTTCTTT. The V gene is TRBV4-1, the J gene TRBJ1-1; D not certain. The CDR3 consists of 12 residues. CDR1 MGHRA and CDR2 YSYEKL come from the germline V gene. V was clipped by 5 bases and J by 0 bases, with 4 bases between them.

The chain recombines TRBV9 with TRBJ1-1; D ambiguous. This CDR3 is built from 13 residues. Germline CDR1 SGDLS, CDR2 YYNGEE. Trimming removed 4 bases from V and 1 base from J, with 8 bases in between. The CDR3 sequence is CASSSRQNTEAFF. Here the CDR3 DNA reads TGTGCCAGCAGCTCCAGACAGAACACTGAAGCTTTCTTT.

The DNA for the CDR3 is TGTGCCAGCTCACCTTCAATGACAGGTTCGAACACTGAAGCTTTCTTT. Amino acid sequence: CASSPSMTGSNTEAFF. The J gene is TRBJ1-1, the V gene TRBV18; the D gene is possibly TRBD1 (6 bases). Germline V gene lookup returns CDR1 KGHSH and CDR2 LQKENI. This CDR3 is built from 16 residues. V gave up 3 bases and J gave up 1 base, with 15 bases separating them.